The rows below give T cell receptor beta chains drawn from one sample of a study of T cell responses to AZD1222 COVID-19 vaccine. Assay: immunoSEQ multiplex PCR; the TCRdb copy retains only in-frame clones and omits some. The sample has about 100,000 clones, about 90% seen once; the top ten hold 16%. The sequences come from peripheral blood, collected on day 0 of AZD1222 vaccination. These receptors were obtained from an adult in good health. Each CDR3 is given with its conserved first and last residue. A D gene is named only where the DNA matches it firmly. Size values are once, few and many counts, or a class for expanded clones, and some rows have none.

j_gene	v_gene	d_gene	abundance	CDR3aa	CDR3nt
TRBJ2-7	TRBV30	-	-	CAWRFGPGDYEQYF	TGTGCCTGGAGATTCGGCCCCGGGGACTACGAGCAGTACTTC
TRBJ2-7	TRBV11-1	TRBD1	-	CASSLRTGAKYEQYF	TGTGCCAGCAGCTTAAGGACAGGGGCTAAGTACGAGCAGTACTTC
TRBJ2-1	TRBV7-2	TRBD1	-	CASSLADRGGNEQFF	TGTGCCAGCAGCTTAGCGGACAGGGGAGGCAATGAGCAGTTCTTC
TRBJ2-3	TRBV27	TRBD2	-	CASSFGLAGGDTQYF	TGTGCCAGCAGTTTTGGGCTAGCGGGAGGAGATACGCAGTATTTT
TRBJ2-2	TRBV3-1/TRBV3-2	-	-	CASSQGGSSIGELFF	TGTGCCAGCAGCCAAGGGGGGAGTTCCATCGGGGAGCTGTTTTTT
TRBJ1-4	TRBV5-1	TRBD1	once	CASSPGQGATNEKLFF	TGCGCCAGCAGCCCGGGACAGGGGGCAACTAATGAAAAACTGTTTTTT
TRBJ1-2	TRBV11-2	-	-	CASSLGAGADGYTF	TGTGCCAGCAGCCTAGGGGCAGGTGCGGATGGCTACACCTTC
TRBJ2-5	TRBV29-1	-	-	CSAPGGGLEETQYF	TGCAGCGCCCCGGGCGGGGGCCTCGAGGAGACCCAGTACTTC
TRBJ2-7	TRBV10-1	-	-	CASSDGQRDEQYF	TGCGCCAGCAGTGACGGACAGAGGGACGAGCAGTACTTC
TRBJ1-6	TRBV30	-	medium-sized	CAWSQKLPGPSPLHF	TGTGCCTGGAGCCAGAAACTCCCGGGTCCTTCACCCCTCCACTTT
TRBJ1-2	TRBV30	-	-	CAWERTTNYGYTF	TGTGCCTGGGAACGGACCACTAACTATGGCTACACCTTC
TRBJ1-2	TRBV11-2	-	-	CASSTLRVRRENGYTF	TGTGCCAGCAGCACACTCCGCGTACGCAGGGAAAATGGCTACACCTTC
TRBJ2-7	TRBV2	-	-	CASNRDGEQYF	TGTGCCAGCAACAGGGACGGCGAGCAGTACTTC
TRBJ1-5	TRBV23-1	TRBD1	-	CASSHSQGWRNQPQHF	TGCGCCAGCAGTCACTCACAGGGGTGGCGCAATCAGCCCCAGCATTTT
TRBJ1-3	TRBV5-1	TRBD1	-	CASSLRQGAKGNTIYF	TGCGCCAGCAGCTTGCGACAGGGGGCGAAAGGAAACACCATATATTTT
TRBJ1-6	TRBV4-1	TRBD1	-	CASSQPRQGSANSPLHF	TGCGCCAGCAGCCAACCTAGACAGGGTTCGGCAAATTCACCCCTCCACTTT
TRBJ2-7	TRBV5-1	-	-	CASSEGYEQYF	TGCGCCAGCAGCGAAGGCTACGAGCAGTACTTC
TRBJ2-7	TRBV25-1	TRBD2	-	CASSEALAASYEQYF	TGTGCCAGCAGTGAAGCGCTAGCGGCCTCCTACGAGCAGTACTTC
TRBJ1-1	TRBV29-1	TRBD1	-	CSVRQGAVNTEAFF	TGCAGCGTTAGACAGGGGGCGGTGAACACTGAAGCTTTCTTT
TRBJ2-2	TRBV5-1	-	-	CASRSPGLNTGELFF	TGCGCCAGCAGATCCCCGGGACTGAACACCGGGGAGCTGTTTTTT